The clone carrying this T cell receptor beta chain has a count of ten or more. Its antigen is not identified. The data derive from a study of Graves' ophthalmopathy and Graves' hyperthyroidism. Study outcomes and limitations: Ophthalmopathy progression was predicted by the model at about 69% sensitivity and roughly 72% specificity. Among thyroid clonotypes expanded above 0.001 frequency, most also appeared in blood.

CDR1 and CDR2 (germline): SEHNR, FQNEAQ (reference sequence). The CDR3 has 16 amino acids. Trimming at V came to 5 bases and at J to 2 bases, leaving 8 bases not matched to a gene. The study amplified TCR beta CDR3 regions using RNA transcripts. HTBI primers were employed in first-round RT-PCR, then a second-round multiplex PCR followed. TCRdb reprocessed the multiplex PCR reads with MiXCR, giving one entry per CDR3 protein. The repertoire consists of a few hundred thousand distinct CDR3 sequences, with about two fifths occurring once and the leading ten covering about 4.2%. Sequencing was carried out using peripheral blood or thyroid tissue (not recorded which). The receptor was derived from an adult man with Graves' hyperthyroidism. V gene TRBV7-9 combines with J gene TRBJ2-5, with TRBD1 identical over 10 bases. DNA for the CDR3: TGTGCCAGCAGCCCACGGGGGGACAGGGGACAAGAGACCCAGTACTTC. Protein product: CASSPRGDRGQETQYF.